These 27 T cell receptor beta chains originate from one sample sequenced in a study of blood T cells in healthy people across ages. A second PCR, run for about 7 to 11 cycles, used a sample-barcoded 5' primer plus a J-beta primer mix. TCRdb called the 5' RACE reads again in MiXCR, with one record for every CDR3 protein. The data contain 1.6 million or so distinct CDR3 sequences, about 32% of them seen just once; the ten biggest clones take up about 11%. Sequenced material: blood. These receptors originate from a woman under 40 in good health.

This clonotype came up a few times. The genes are TRBV29-1 and TRBJ2-1, with TRBD2 identical over 8 bases. Germline V gene lookup returns CDR1 SQVTM and CDR2 ANQGSEA. The CDR3 consists of 14 residues. J gave up 11 bases and V 7 bases, and 16 bases lay outside the gene matches. The CDR3 nucleotides read TGCAGCGCCCAGAAGGGACTAGGATGGAATCAGCAGTTCTTC. This translates into CSAQKGLGWNQQFF.

As concerns this clonotype: Compared with germline, one end of the junction differs, possibly owing to a read error. The V gene is TRBV29-1, the J gene TRBJ2-1; 10 nucleotides align to TRBD2. This CDR3 contains 13 residues. Germline CDR1 is SQVTM and CDR2 is ANQGSEA. The CDR3 loop is CGVTAGGGNEQFF. The CDR3 bases are TGCGGCGTGACAGCGGGAGGGGGCAATGAGCAGTTCTTC.

This chain connects TRBV6-2 or TRBV6-3 to TRBJ2-3; D gene ambiguous. CDR1 MNHEY and CDR2 SVGEGT come from the germline V gene. The germline V and J ends were trimmed by 0 bases and 5 bases, with 12 bases remaining between them. The CDR3 covers 15 residues. Here the CDR3 reads CASSYSISFRDTQYF. The CDR3 DNA reads TGTGCCAGCAGTTACTCGATCAGCTTTAGAGATACGCAGTATTTT.

This clonotype has more than one count but fewer than ten. Sequence at one end of the junction differs from germline and may be a read error. The rearrangement uses TRBV30 and TRBJ2-7; D may match TRBD1 or TRBD2 (5 bases each). This CDR3 is 13 amino acids long. Germline V gives CDR1 GTSNPN, CDR2 SVGIG (reference sequence). The CDR3: CAWGDGYSYGQYF. DNA for the CDR3: TGTGCCTGGGGGGACGGGTACTCCTACGGGCAGTACTTC.

The chain recombines TRBV6-2 or TRBV6-3 with TRBJ2-3; the match to TRBD1 covers 12 bases. This CDR3 has 16 residues. Germline V CDR1 and CDR2: MNHEY, SVGEGT. V lost 2 bases to trimming and J lost 5 bases; unmatched junction nucleotides: 5. In nucleotides, the CDR3 is TGTGCCAGCAGTTACCGGGGGGACAGGGGGCAAGATACGCAGTATTTT. Translating it yields CASSYRGDRGQDTQYF.

A few counts support this clonotype. This chain joins TRBV18 and TRBJ2-7; 9 nucleotides align to TRBD1. The length of the CDR3 is 15 residues. With V trimmed by 1 base and J by 3 bases, 4 bases remained unmatched. Germline V gene data show CDR1 as KGHSH and CDR2 as LQKENI. This CDR3 is CASSPQGQGRYEQYF. Written as DNA, the CDR3 is TGTGCCAGCTCACCACAGGGACAGGGCCGCTACGAGCAGTACTTC.

Details on this clonotype: This may arise from a read error, as a much more abundant clone is one base away. The chain employs TRBV29-1 and TRBJ2-5; possibly TRBD2 for D (5 bases). Trimming pared 3 bases from V and 9 bases from J, leaving 11 bases between. The CDR3 has 11 residues. Germline V gives CDR1 SQVTM, CDR2 ANQGSEA. The CDR3 loop is CSVEAKEAQYF. CDR3 coding DNA: TGCAGCGTTGAGGCAAAGGAGGCCCAGTACTTC.

The table lists this clonotype with many counts. The rearrangement uses TRBV3-1 and TRBJ2-3; weak D call: TRBD2 (5 bases). Germline V gene lookup returns CDR1 LGHDT and CDR2 YNNKEL (reference sequence). V shed 6 bases and J shed 2 bases, with 12 bases lying between them. The CDR3 loop spans 14 amino acids. The CDR3 DNA follows: TGTGCCAGCAGTCGTACCGGGATCACAGATACGCAGTATTTT. Protein sequence: CASSRTGITDTQYF.

The V call is TRBV9, the J call TRBJ1-1; 7 nucleotides line up with TRBD1. Germline V CDR1 and CDR2: SGDLS, YYNGEE. V lost 4 bases to trimming and J lost 4 bases; unmatched junction nucleotides: 7. CDR3 size: 14 residues. In DNA form, the CDR3 reads TGTGCCAGCAGCTCCCAGGGGGGGGTCACTGAAGCTTTCTTT. It is translated as CASSSQGGVTEAFF.

The chain has TRBV30 and TRBJ1-3; D not certain. V lost 2 bases and J 0 bases, leaving 11 bases between the germline ends. This CDR3 has 15 residues. The germline V gene encodes CDR1 GTSNPN and CDR2 SVGIG (reference sequence). CDR3 DNA sequence: TGTGCCTGGAGTTACACTGGTAGCTCTGGAAACACCATATATTTT. Translated: CAWSYTGSSGNTIYF.

This rearrangement joins TRBV20-1 to TRBJ1-2, with D possibly being TRBD1 (5 bases). The CDR3 loop spans 16 amino acids. V shed 1 base and J shed 3 bases, with 18 bases lying between them. Germline V gene data show CDR1 as DFQATT and CDR2 as SNEGSKA (reference sequence). As DNA, the CDR3 is TGCAGTGCTAGAGGGGCGGGGGGGAGATGGGACTATGGCTACACCTTC. Translating gives CSARGAGGRWDYGYTF.

As concerns this clonotype: Its ends do not fully match the called genes, so a read error is possible. The chain employs TRBV29-1 and TRBJ2-6, with TRBD1 identical over 10 bases. This CDR3 is 17 amino acids long. The V gene's germline CDR1 is SQVTM and CDR2 ANQGSEA. The CDR3 reads CSVGGDRGSPGANVRTF. In DNA form, the CDR3 reads TGCAGCGTTGGAGGGGACAGGGGATCTCCCGGGGCCAACGTCCGGACTTTC. The full variable domain, rest sourced from reference TRBV29-1 and TRBJ2-6, is SAVISQKPSRDICQRGTSLTIQCQVDSQVTMMFWYRQQPGQSLTLIATANQGSEATYESGFVIDKFPISRPNLTFSTLTVSNMSPEDSSIYLCSVGGDRGSPGANVRTFGAGSRLTVL.

This clonotype was seen many times. The chain has TRBV29-1 and TRBJ2-3; D possibly corresponds to TRBD2 (6 bases). CDR1 is SQVTM and CDR2 is ANQGSEA in the germline V gene. Trimming shortened V by 8 bases and J by 7 bases, and 19 bases separated the two germline ends. This CDR3 spans 13 amino acids. CDR3 DNA sequence: TGCAGCACGGGAGTAGAGGGACCTCATACGCAGTATTTT. Encoded protein: CSTGVEGPHTQYF.

This rearrangement joins TRBV6-1 to TRBJ1-2; 7 bases are shared with TRBD1. After removal of 6 bases from V and 7 bases from J, the junction contained 8 bases not matched to a gene. Looked up from germline, CDR1 is MNHNS and CDR2 is SASEGT. This CDR3 is 13 amino acids long. The CDR3 region is CASRTGTDLGYTF. As DNA, the CDR3 is TGTGCCAGCAGGACCGGGACAGACCTTGGCTACACCTTC.

This clonotype occurred once. This chain links TRBV28 with TRBJ2-1; unclear D gene. Matching the DNA end better, TRBJ2-7 makes the J call doubtful. Germline CDR1 and CDR2: MDHEN and SYDVKM. This CDR3 has 13 residues. CDR3 in amino acids: CASNKSRYNEQYF. For the CDR3, the DNA is TGTGCCAGCAATAAAAGCAGATACAATGAGCAGTACTTC.

This clonotype has ten or more counts. The CDR3 coding sequence is TGTGCCAGCAGCACGGGGGGCGGGAGTTGGTACAATGAGCAGTTCTTC. Its protein product is CASSTGGGSWYNEQFF. This chain uses TRBV7-8 with TRBJ2-1, with TRBD2 as a possible D gene (7 bases). Trimming removed 5 bases at V and 4 bases at J, with 18 bases between. CDR1 and CDR2 from the germline V gene are SGHVS and FQNEAQ. The CDR3 has 16 residues.

This clonotype has only one observation. This sequence joins TRBV5-1 and TRBJ2-5; D could derive from TRBD1 or TRBD2 (5 bases each). This CDR3 region has 15 residues. CDR1 is SGHRS and CDR2 is YFSETQ in the germline V gene. The germline V and J ends were trimmed by 1 base and 1 base, with 11 bases remaining between them. The CDR3 DNA follows: TGCGCCAGCAGCTTGTTCCCGGGACCCCAAGAGACCCAGTACTTC. Its protein is CASSLFPGPQETQYF.

This clonotype was counted a few times. This chain connects TRBV20-1 to TRBJ2-7, with TRBD2 matching 12 bases. CDR3 length: 14 residues. The V and J ends lost 2 bases and 6 bases, in that order; junction bases with no gene match: 5. CDR1 is DFQATT and CDR2 is SNEGSKA in the germline V gene (reference sequence). Written as DNA, the CDR3 is TGCAGTGCTAGACCTAGCGGGGGGGTGGGCGAGCAGTACTTC. Its protein is CSARPSGGVGEQYF.

The V gene is TRBV7-2, the J gene TRBJ2-7; 7 bases fit TRBD2. Germline CDR1 is SGHTA and CDR2 is FQGNSA. Trimming removed 10 bases from V and 0 bases from J; junction bases left unmatched: 12. This CDR3 spans 15 amino acids. The CDR3 is CANSILAETSYEQYF. The CDR3 DNA reads TGTGCCAACTCTATTCTAGCGGAAACCTCCTACGAGCAGTACTTC.

The rearrangement uses TRBV28 and TRBJ2-7, with 8 positions matching TRBD1. The germline V gene has CDR1 MDHEN and CDR2 SYDVKM. V lost 7 bases and J lost 3; bases outside the gene matches: 11. The CDR3 runs to 15 residues. The CDR3 DNA reads TGTGCCAGCAACCCCTCCGGGACAGGACGCTACGAGCAGTACTTC. Translating gives CASNPSGTGRYEQYF.

This clonotype was counted between two and nine times. The genes are TRBV18 and TRBJ1-2; 12 bases match TRBD1. CDR1 and CDR2 from the germline V gene are KGHSH and LQKENI. The CDR3 is 16 amino acids. The trim removed 3 bases at V and 6 bases at J, leaving 8 bases unmatched. The CDR3, as DNA: TGTGCCAGCTCACCTCCCGGGACAGGGGGCTTGGATGGCTACACCTTC. It yields the protein CASSPPGTGGLDGYTF. The variable domain in full, with the rest retrieved from reference TRBV18 and TRBJ1-2, is NAGVMQNPRHLVRRRGQEARLRCSPMKGHSHVYWYRQLPEEGLKFMVYLQKENIIDESGMPKERFSAEFPKEGPSILRIQQVVRGDSAAYFCASSPPGTGGLDGYTFGSGTRLTVV.

The chain carries TRBV5-1 and TRBJ2-3, with unresolved D. The CDR3 is 17 amino acids. CDR1 is SGHRS and CDR2 is YFSETQ in the germline V gene. Trimming removed 2 bases from V and 0 bases from J, with 16 bases in between. CDR3 nucleotide sequence: TGCGCCAGCAGCTTTTCCGCGGACGGATGGAGCACAGATACGCAGTATTTT. Protein product: CASSFSADGWSTDTQYF. Combining the CDR3 with reference TRBV5-1 and TRBJ2-3 gives the whole variable domain KAGVTQTPRYLIKTRGQQVTLSCSPISGHRSVSWYQQTPGQGLQFLFEYFSETQRNKGNFPGRFSGRQFSNSRSEMNVSTLELGDSALYLCASSFSADGWSTDTQYFGPGTRLTVL.

In its sample, this clonotype was seen a few times. The chain joins TRBV29-1 to TRBJ1-2; 7 positions agree with TRBD1. CDR1 is SQVTM and CDR2 is ANQGSEA in the germline V gene. The CDR3 has 14 residues. Trimming removed 0 bases from V and 5 bases from J; junction bases left unmatched: 6. The CDR3 DNA is TGCAGCGTTGAAGAGCGAGGGACAGATTATGGCTACACCTTC. Its translation is CSVEERGTDYGYTF.

The table lists this clonotype with a few counts. The V and J genes are TRBV10-3 and TRBJ1-4, with D possibly TRBD1 on 5 matching bases. Per the germline V gene, CDR1 is ENHRY and CDR2 is SYGVKD. V lost 10 bases and J lost 4, with 7 bases in between. The CDR3 has 11 amino acids. The CDR3 loop reads CATQGNEKLFF. CDR3 DNA: TGTGCCACCCAGGGTAATGAAAAACTGTTTTTT.

This clonotype has a handful of counts. V usage is TRBV4-1 and J usage is TRBJ1-6, with 11 bases fitting TRBD1. The CDR3 is 15 residues long. Germline CDR1 MGHRA, CDR2 YSYEKL. V was pared by 1 base and J by 9 bases, with 2 bases of the junction left unmatched. CDR3 DNA sequence: TGCGCCAGCAGCCAAGGGACAGGGGGCTTTTCACCCCTCCACTTT. As protein: CASSQGTGGFSPLHF.

This clonotype was picked up many times. The chain combines TRBV29-1 with TRBJ2-3, with no clear D. The germline V and J ends were trimmed by 4 bases and 0 bases, with 11 bases remaining between them. This CDR3 comprises 14 residues. Germline CDR1 is SQVTM and CDR2 is ANQGSEA. CDR3 sequence: CSVAGVSSTDTQYF. The CDR3 DNA reads TGCAGCGTTGCCGGCGTCTCTAGCACAGATACGCAGTATTTT.

This chain uses TRBV12-3 or TRBV12-4 with TRBJ1-5; 8 nucleotides match TRBD1. This CDR3 contains 15 residues. V dropped 6 bases and J dropped 0; count of bases not matched to a gene: 4. The CDR3 protein is CASSSGQVSNQPQHF. CDR3 nucleotides: TGTGCCAGCAGCTCGGGACAGGTTAGCAATCAGCCCCAGCATTTT.